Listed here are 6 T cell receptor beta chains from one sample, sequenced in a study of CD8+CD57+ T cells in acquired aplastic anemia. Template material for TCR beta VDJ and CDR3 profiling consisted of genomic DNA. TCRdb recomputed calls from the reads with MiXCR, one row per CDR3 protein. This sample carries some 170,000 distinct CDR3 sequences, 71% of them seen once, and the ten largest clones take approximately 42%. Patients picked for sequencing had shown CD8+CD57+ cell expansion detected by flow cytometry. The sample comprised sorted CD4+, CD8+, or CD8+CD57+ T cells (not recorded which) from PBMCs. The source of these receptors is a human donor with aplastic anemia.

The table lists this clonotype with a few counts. Here the CDR3 reads CASSPLSTELEYPYGYTF. DNA for the CDR3: TGTGCCAGCAGTCCCCTTTCGACGGAACTCGAATACCCCTATGGCTACACCTTC. The rearrangement links TRBV28 to TRBJ1-2; D remains unclear. Deletions cut 5 bases from V and 4 bases from J, with 26 bases between. Germline CDR1 and CDR2: MDHEN and SYDVKM. This CDR3 contains 18 residues.

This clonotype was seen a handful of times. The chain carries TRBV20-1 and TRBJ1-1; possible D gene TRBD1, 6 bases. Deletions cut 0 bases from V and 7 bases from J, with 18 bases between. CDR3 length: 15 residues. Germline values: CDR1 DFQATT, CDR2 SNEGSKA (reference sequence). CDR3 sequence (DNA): TGCAGTGCTAGAGATCTAGAGACAGGATACAATGAAGCTTTCTTT. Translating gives CSARDLETGYNEAFF.

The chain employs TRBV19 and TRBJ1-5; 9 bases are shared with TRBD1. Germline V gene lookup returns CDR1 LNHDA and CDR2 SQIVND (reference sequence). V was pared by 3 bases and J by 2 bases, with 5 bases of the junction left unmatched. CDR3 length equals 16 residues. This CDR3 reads CASSMGTGTGNQPQHF. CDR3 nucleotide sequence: TGTGCCAGTAGTATGGGGACAGGGACGGGCAATCAGCCCCAGCATTTT.

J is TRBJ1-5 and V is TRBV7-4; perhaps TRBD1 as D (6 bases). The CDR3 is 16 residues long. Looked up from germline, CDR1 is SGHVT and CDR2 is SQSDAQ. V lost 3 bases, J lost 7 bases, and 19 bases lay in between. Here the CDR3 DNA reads TGTGCCAGCAGCTTCCGAGATACAGGGTATGTGCAGCCCCAGCATTTT. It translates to CASSFRDTGYVQPQHF.

This CDR3 reads CASSQNTGAEQFF. The CDR3 coding sequence is TGTGCCAGCAGCCAGAACACAGGGGCCGAGCAGTTCTTC. The chain employs TRBV7-9 and TRBJ2-1; 7 bases fit TRBD1. Germline assignment: CDR1 SEHNR and CDR2 FQNEAQ (reference sequence). CDR3 length: 13 amino acids. Trimming at V came to 5 bases and at J to 10 bases, leaving 8 bases not matched to a gene.

CDR3 in DNA: TGTGCCAGCAGCGAGGACAGGGTCACTGAAGCTTTCTTT. Encoded protein: CASSEDRVTEAFF. The chain links TRBV2 to TRBJ1-1; TRBD1 matches 8 bases. V lost 6 bases to trimming and J lost 4 bases; unmatched junction nucleotides: 4. CDR3 length: 13 residues. Germline V CDR1 and CDR2: SNHLY, FYNNEI.